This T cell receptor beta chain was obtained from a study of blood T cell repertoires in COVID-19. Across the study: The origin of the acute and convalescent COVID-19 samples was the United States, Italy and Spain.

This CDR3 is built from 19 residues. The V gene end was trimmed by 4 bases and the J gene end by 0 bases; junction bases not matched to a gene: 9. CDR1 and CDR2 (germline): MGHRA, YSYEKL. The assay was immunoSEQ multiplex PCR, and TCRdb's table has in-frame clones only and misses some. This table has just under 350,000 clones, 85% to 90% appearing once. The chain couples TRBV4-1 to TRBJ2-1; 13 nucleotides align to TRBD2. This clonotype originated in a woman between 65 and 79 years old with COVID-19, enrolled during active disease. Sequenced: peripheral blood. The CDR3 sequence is CASSLRTSGGVSSYNEQFF. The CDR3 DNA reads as TGCGCCAGCAGCCTCCGGACTAGCGGGGGCGTTAGCTCCTACAATGAGCAGTTCTTC.